These T cell receptor beta chains were read from a single sample in a study of blood T cell repertoires in COVID-19. Assay: immunoSEQ multiplex PCR; the TCRdb copy retains only in-frame clones and omits some. This sample has about 150,000 clones, with roughly 77% found just once. Sequences were obtained from peripheral blood. These receptors originate from a woman between 70 and 85 years old with COVID-19, enrolled during active disease. The CDR3 runs from the conserved cysteine through the conserved F or W. Fields, in order: D gene, J gene, V gene, clone size, CDR3 protein, CDR3 DNA. A D gene is named only where the DNA matches it firmly. Not all rows give a size; the values are once, few, many and, for expanded clones, a class.

TRBD2 TRBJ2-7 TRBV27 . CASSLWASGGSSYEQYF TGTGCCAGCAGTTTATGGGCTAGCGGGGGGTCCAGCTACGAGCAGTACTTC
. TRBJ1-2 TRBV10-3 once CAITRGPAYGYTF TGTGCCATCACCAGGGGCCCTGCCTATGGCTACACCTTC
. TRBJ1-1 TRBV2 . CASRDKSGNTEAFF TGTGCCAGCAGAGACAAAAGTGGGAACACTGAAGCTTTCTTT
. TRBJ2-1 TRBV7-9 . CASSPRLSGNEQFF TGTGCCAGCAGCCCTCGGCTTTCAGGGAATGAGCAGTTCTTC
TRBD1 TRBJ1-2 TRBV9 few CASSVGQGRVNYGYTF TGTGCCAGCAGCGTAGGACAGGGGAGGGTGAACTATGGCTACACCTTC
. TRBJ1-1 TRBV6-5 few CASSHRQYTEAFF TGTGCCAGCAGCCATAGACAGTACACTGAAGCTTTCTTT
TRBD1 TRBJ2-7 TRBV19 . CASSIGSGQRNEQYF TGTGCCAGTAGTATAGGGTCGGGACAGAGGAACGAGCAGTACTTC
TRBD1 TRBJ2-1 TRBV18 . CASSPPVGQGESGEQFF TGTGCCAGCTCACCACCGGTGGGGCAGGGGGAGAGTGGTGAGCAGTTCTTC
TRBD2 TRBJ2-7 TRBV28 . CASTRLAGTEQYF TGTGCCAGCACGCGGCTAGCGGGAACCGAGCAGTACTTC
TRBD1 TRBJ1-1 TRBV27 . CASSLQGAMNTEAFF TGTGCCAGCAGTTTACAGGGGGCGATGAACACTGAAGCTTTCTTT
. TRBJ1-5 TRBV10-3 . CAISEGRAGQPQHF TGTGCCATCAGTGAAGGGAGGGCTGGTCAGCCCCAGCATTTT
TRBD1 TRBJ1-2 TRBV28 . CATPKSAPGGVLYGYTF TGTGCCACCCCGAAGAGTGCCCCAGGGGGCGTCCTCTATGGCTACACCTTC
. TRBJ2-3 TRBV29-1 . CSVGIDTQYF TGCAGCGTTGGTATAGATACGCAGTATTTT
. TRBJ2-5 TRBV12-3/TRBV12-4 . CASRRGLWETQYF TGTGCCAGTCGGCGGGGGCTATGGGAGACCCAGTACTTC
. TRBJ1-3 TRBV5-4 . CASSLAGQLRNTIYF TGTGCCAGCAGCTTGGCAGGGCAATTAAGAAACACCATATATTTT
. TRBJ2-3 TRBV9 . CASSVGSPSTDTQYF TGTGCCAGCAGCGTAGGCAGTCCTAGCACAGATACGCAGTATTTT
. TRBJ1-2 TRBV4-2 . CASSQEGTSYGYTF TGTGCCAGCAGCCAAGAAGGGACATCCTATGGCTACACCTTC
TRBD1 TRBJ1-2 TRBV7-9 once CASSSPGQGVGPPSF TGTGCCAGCAGCTCGCCGGGACAGGGGGTCGGTCCCCCTTCCTTC
. TRBJ1-1 TRBV3-1/TRBV3-2 . CASSQVRNTEAFF TGTGCCAGCAGCCAAGTCCGGAACACTGAAGCTTTCTTT
TRBD1 TRBJ2-1 TRBV7-9 few CASSLKVTGGLPPYNEQFF TGTGCCAGCAGCTTAAAGGTCACAGGGGGCTTACCGCCCTACAATGAGCAGTTCTTC